These 20 T cell receptor beta chains were sequenced from one sample in a study of identical twins. MiXCR, run by TCRdb on the 5' RACE reads, gives a single entry per CDR3 protein. The sample has 1.5 million to 2 million distinct CDR3 sequences; 32% are singletons. The sample taken for sequencing was cord blood. These TCRs come from a newborn girl in good health.

This clonotype was detected only a few times. This sequence joins TRBV7-2 and TRBJ1-6; D remains ambiguous. V was shortened by 5 bases and J by 3 bases, with 14 bases between the two germline ends. CDR3 length equals 16 residues. The germline gives CDR1 SGHTA, CDR2 FQGNSA. The CDR3 here is CASSNSGRIYNSPLHF. The DNA of the CDR3 is TGTGCCAGCAGCAACTCCGGACGGATCTATAATTCACCCCTCCACTTT. The full variable domain, completed using reference TRBV7-2 and TRBJ1-6, is GAGVSQSPSNKVTEKGKDVELRCDPISGHTALYWYRQSLGQGLEFLIYFQGNSAPDKSGLPSDRFSAERTGGSVSTLTIQRTQQEDSAVYLCASSNSGRIYNSPLHFGNGTRLTVT.

The rearrangement links TRBV2 to TRBJ2-4; no definite D call. The DNA end is a closer match to TRBJ2-7, so the J assignment may be wrong. Germline V lookup: CDR1 SNHLY, CDR2 FYNNEI. The CDR3 runs 14 residues. CDR3: CASSAGGPTYEQYF. CDR3 nucleotides: TGTGCCAGCAGTGCCGGCGGTCCTACCTACGAGCAGTACTTC.

V and J are TRBV5-1 and TRBJ2-3; D is ambiguous. V lost 2 bases and J lost 2, with 9 bases in between. Germline CDR1 reads SGHRS; CDR2 reads YFSETQ. This CDR3 is 14 amino acids long. CDR3 nucleotide sequence: TGCGCCAGCAGCTTTAGACGGAACACAGATACGCAGTATTTT. Its protein is CASSFRRNTDTQYF.

Of note for this clonotype: No conserved phenylalanine or tryptophan ends this CDR3, so it is likely a read error. The chain couples TRBV6-1 to TRBJ2-1; 7 nucleotides line up with TRBD1. The CDR3 length is 14 residues. J was trimmed by 4 bases and V by 4 bases; bases with no gene match: 4. From germline, CDR1 is MNHNS and CDR2 SASEGT. In DNA form, the CDR3 reads TGTGCCAGCAGTGGCGGACAGGCTTACAATGAGCAGTTCGTC. Encoded protein: CASSGGQAYNEQFV.

This clonotype was detected many times. The chain couples TRBV6-5 to TRBJ2-5; a weak D match, TRBD2 (5 bases). Germline V gene data show CDR1 as MNHEY and CDR2 as SVGAGI. Deletions cut 5 bases from V and 2 bases from J, with 18 bases between. This CDR3 contains 16 residues. This chain's CDR3 is CASSTDIRGLQETQYF. CDR3 nucleotides: TGTGCCAGCAGTACAGATATACGAGGGTTACAAGAGACCCAGTACTTC.

J is TRBJ2-7 and V is TRBV4-2; TRBD2 matches at 12 bases. Germline assignment: CDR1 LGHNA and CDR2 YNFKEQ. This CDR3 contains 16 residues. V was pared by 1 base and J by 1 base, with 2 bases of the junction left unmatched. The CDR3 protein is CASSQGGLAGSYEQYF. The CDR3 nucleotides are TGTGCCAGCAGCCAAGGAGGACTAGCGGGGTCCTACGAGCAGTACTTC.

This clonotype has just a few counts. The V call is TRBV12-3 or TRBV12-4, the J call TRBJ2-1; D gene unclear. V lost 3 bases and J 7 bases, leaving 10 bases between the germline ends. The CDR3 sequence is 13 residues long. CDR3 in DNA: TGTGCCAGCAGTTTCTCCCTGGGGAATGAGCAGTTCTTC. This gives the protein CASSFSLGNEQFF.

Here the CDR3 reads CAIQGAMDTEAFF. The CDR3 nucleotides are TGTGCCATCCAGGGGGCGATGGACACTGAAGCTTTCTTT. The chain recombines TRBV10-3 with TRBJ1-1; 8 nucleotides line up with TRBD1. The trim removed 8 bases at V and 3 bases at J, leaving 5 bases unmatched. Germline V gene data show CDR1 as ENHRY and CDR2 as SYGVKD. This CDR3 is 13 amino acids long.

In this sample, this clonotype turned up once. This rearrangement joins TRBV19 to TRBJ2-5; TRBD2 aligns across 13 bases. The J call may be in error: the DNA end matches TRBJ2-7 better. The CDR3 consists of 17 residues. Germline CDR1 is LNHDA and CDR2 is SQIVND (reference sequence). CDR3 protein: CASSPEGTSGIFYEQYF. In DNA, the CDR3 is TGTGCCAGTAGTCCGGAAGGGACTAGCGGGATCTTCTACGAGCAGTACTTC.

This clonotype has a handful of counts. This chain uses TRBV7-2 with TRBJ2-1, with a tentative D call TRBD2 (5 bases). Germline values: CDR1 SGHTA, CDR2 FQGNSA. Deletions cut 5 bases from V and 7 bases from J, with 18 bases between. There are 15 residues in the CDR3. The CDR3 nucleotides read TGTGCCAGCAGCCCTTCCGGGGTATGGAGAAATGAGCAGTTCTTC. This codes for CASSPSGVWRNEQFF.

This clonotype was seen more than once but under ten times. The V call is TRBV15, the J call TRBJ2-5; 9 nucleotides align to TRBD2. The CDR3 covers 15 residues. Germline V gene data show CDR1 as LNHNV and CDR2 as YYDKDF (reference sequence). The V and J ends lost 0 bases and 3 bases, in that order; junction bases with no gene match: 2. Written as DNA, the CDR3 is TGTGCCACCAGCAGAGAGGCTAGCGGGAAAGAGACCCAGTACTTC. Residues: CATSREASGKETQYF.

This clonotype has a handful of counts. The chain joins TRBV13 to TRBJ2-5, with TRBD1 matching over 8 bases. V lost 4 bases and J lost 11; bases outside the gene matches: 12. CDR1 and CDR2 from the germline V gene are PRHDT and FYEKMQ (reference sequence). The CDR3 consists of 14 residues. CDR3 residues: CASSSRDRHNEQYF. The CDR3, as DNA: TGTGCCAGCAGCTCCCGGGACAGGCACAATGAGCAGTACTTC. The entire variable domain, with the rest obtained from reference TRBV13 and TRBJ2-5, is as follows: AAGVIQSPRHLIKEKRETATLKCYPIPRHDTVYWYQQGPGQDPQFLISFYEKMQSDKGSIPDRFSAQQFSDYHSELNMSSLELGDSALYFCASSSRDRHNEQYFGPGTRLLVL.

This clonotype was counted a few times. The V call is TRBV20-1, the J call TRBJ1-6; TRBD1 might be the D (6 bases). This CDR3 has 14 amino acids. The germline V and J ends were trimmed by 6 bases and 7 bases, with 16 bases remaining between them. CDR1 is DFQATT and CDR2 is SNEGSKA in the germline V gene (reference sequence). The CDR3 protein is CSARRSRGNSPLHF. The CDR3 DNA follows: TGCAGTGCCAGAAGGTCCAGGGGCAATTCACCCCTCCACTTT.

This chain joins TRBV12-3 or TRBV12-4 and TRBJ2-1; 10 bases line up with TRBD2. The CDR3 spans 14 residues. V lost 6 bases to trimming and J lost 8 bases; unmatched junction nucleotides: 7. For the CDR3, the DNA is TGTGCCAGCAGCATCGGGACTAGCGTCGATGAGCAGTTCTTC. It is translated as CASSIGTSVDEQFF.

The rearrangement uses TRBV7-2 and TRBJ1-1; no clear D. The CDR3 is 15 residues long. Deletions cut 1 base from V and 1 base from J, with 10 bases between. Germline V gives CDR1 SGHTA, CDR2 FQGNSA. The DNA of the CDR3 is TGTGCCAGCAGCTTAGTGCCTACAAGGAACACTGAAGCTTTCTTT. It is translated as CASSLVPTRNTEAFF.

There are many counts of this clonotype. The V and J genes are TRBV15 and TRBJ2-4; D remains ambiguous. The CDR3 contains 16 residues. Germline CDR1 LNHNV, CDR2 YYDKDF (reference sequence). The V gene lost 0 bases and the J gene lost 2 bases, with 11 bases spanning the gap. In DNA, the CDR3 is TGTGCCACCAGCAGAGATTCATCAACGACCAAAAACATTCAGTACTTC. Encoded protein: CATSRDSSTTKNIQYF.

V usage is TRBV4-2 and J usage is TRBJ2-1, with TRBD2 matching over 10 bases. In germline, CDR1 is LGHNA, CDR2 YNFKEQ. This CDR3 is built from 19 residues. The trim removed 1 base at V and 2 bases at J, leaving 11 bases unmatched. The CDR3 bases are TGTGCCAGCAGCCAAGGGAGGCTAGCGGGGGCCCAAACCTACAATGAGCAGTTCTTC. This codes for CASSQGRLAGAQTYNEQFF.

This sequence joins TRBV5-1 and TRBJ2-1; 13 positions agree with TRBD2. Germline CDR1 and CDR2: SGHRS and YFSETQ. With 7 bases clipped from V and 7 bases from J, the junction kept 14 bases outside the gene matches. The CDR3 loop spans 17 amino acids. The CDR3 coding sequence is TGCGCCAGCTCCCCCGGGACTAGCGGGGCAGTGAGGAATGAGCAGTTCTTC. Protein product: CASSPGTSGAVRNEQFF.

J is TRBJ2-3 and V is TRBV13; D might be TRBD2 (6 bases). The V end was cut by 6 bases, the J end by 3 bases, with 19 bases between. The CDR3 is 16 amino acids. The germline V gene encodes CDR1 PRHDT and CDR2 FYEKMQ (reference sequence). Here the CDR3 reads CASRRIAGRGTDTQYF. DNA of the CDR3: TGTGCCAGCAGACGAATCGCCGGGAGAGGGACAGATACGCAGTATTTT.

This clonotype has more than one count but fewer than ten. The chain carries TRBV6-2 or TRBV6-3 and TRBJ2-1, with TRBD2 identical over 8 bases. CDR3 length: 16 amino acids. CDR1 is MNHEY, CDR2 SVGEGT, per germline. J gave up 4 bases and V 0 bases, and 5 bases lay outside the gene matches. The chain's CDR3 is CASSYSASGSYNEQFF. The CDR3 nucleotides read TGTGCCAGCAGTTACTCGGCTAGCGGGTCTTACAATGAGCAGTTCTTC.